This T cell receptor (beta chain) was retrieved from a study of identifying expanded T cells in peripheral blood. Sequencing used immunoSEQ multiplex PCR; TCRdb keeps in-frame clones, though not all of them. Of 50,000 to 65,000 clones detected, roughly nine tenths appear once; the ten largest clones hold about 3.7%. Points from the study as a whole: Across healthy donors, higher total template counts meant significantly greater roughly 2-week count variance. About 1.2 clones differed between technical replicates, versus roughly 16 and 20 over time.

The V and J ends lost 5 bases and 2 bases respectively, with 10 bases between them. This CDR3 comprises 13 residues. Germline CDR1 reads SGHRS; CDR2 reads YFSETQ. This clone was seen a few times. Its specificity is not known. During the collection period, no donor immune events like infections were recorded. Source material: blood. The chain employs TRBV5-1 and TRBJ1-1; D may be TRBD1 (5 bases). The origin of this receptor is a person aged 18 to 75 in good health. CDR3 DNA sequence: TGCGCCAGCAGTCCCCGGGGCAACACTGAAGCTTTCTTT. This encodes CASSPRGNTEAFF.